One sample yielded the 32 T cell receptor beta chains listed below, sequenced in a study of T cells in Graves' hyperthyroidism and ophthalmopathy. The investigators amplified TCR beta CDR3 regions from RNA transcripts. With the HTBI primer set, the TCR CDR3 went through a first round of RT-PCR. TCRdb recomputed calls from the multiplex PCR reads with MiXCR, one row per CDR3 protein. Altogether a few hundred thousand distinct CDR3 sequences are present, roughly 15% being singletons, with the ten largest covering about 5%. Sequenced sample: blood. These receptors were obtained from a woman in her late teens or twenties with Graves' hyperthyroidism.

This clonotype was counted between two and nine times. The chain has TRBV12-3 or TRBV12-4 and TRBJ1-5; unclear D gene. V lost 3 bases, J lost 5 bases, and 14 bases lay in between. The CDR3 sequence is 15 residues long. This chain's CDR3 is CASSFGGIRDQPQHF. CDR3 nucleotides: TGTGCCAGCAGTTTCGGAGGGATACGGGATCAGCCCCAGCATTTT.

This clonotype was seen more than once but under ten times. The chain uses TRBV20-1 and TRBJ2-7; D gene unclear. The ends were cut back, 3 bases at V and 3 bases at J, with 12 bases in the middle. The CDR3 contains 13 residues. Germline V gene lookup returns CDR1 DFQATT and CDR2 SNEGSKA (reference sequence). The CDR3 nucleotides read TGCAGTGCTAGGTCGCGACACCTCTACGAGCAGTACTTC. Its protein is CSARSRHLYEQYF.

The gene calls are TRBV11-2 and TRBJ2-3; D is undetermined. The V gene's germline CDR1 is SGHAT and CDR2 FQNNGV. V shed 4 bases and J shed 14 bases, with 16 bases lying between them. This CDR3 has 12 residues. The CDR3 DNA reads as TGTGCCAGCAGCTGGGGTGACGGCTTCGGGTATTTT. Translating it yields CASSWGDGFGYF.

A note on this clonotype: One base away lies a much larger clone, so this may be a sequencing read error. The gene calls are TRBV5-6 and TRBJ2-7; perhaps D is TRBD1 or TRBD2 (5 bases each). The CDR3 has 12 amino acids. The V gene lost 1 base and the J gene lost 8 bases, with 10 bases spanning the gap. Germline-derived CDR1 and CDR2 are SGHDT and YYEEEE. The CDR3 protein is CASSLSGSKQYF. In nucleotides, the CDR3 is TGTGCCAGCAGCTTGTCAGGGAGTAAGCAGTACTTC.

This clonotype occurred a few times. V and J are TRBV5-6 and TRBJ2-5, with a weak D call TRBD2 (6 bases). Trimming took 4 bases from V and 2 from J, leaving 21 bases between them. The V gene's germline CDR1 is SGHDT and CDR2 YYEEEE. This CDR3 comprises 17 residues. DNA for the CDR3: TGTGCCAGCAGCGGAGGGGATAACCGGCCGGGGCAAGAGACCCAGTACTTC. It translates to CASSGGDNRPGQETQYF. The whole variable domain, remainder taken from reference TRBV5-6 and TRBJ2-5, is DAGVTQSPTHLIKTRGQQVTLRCSPKSGHDTVSWYQQALGQGPQFIFQYYEEEERQRGNFPDRFSGHQFPNYSSELNVNALLLGDSALYLCASSGGDNRPGQETQYFGPGTRLLVL.

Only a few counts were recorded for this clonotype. In DNA form, the CDR3 reads TGTGCCAGCAGTCCAACCGGGACGGAGATTTCCTACGAGCAGTACTTC. Translating gives CASSPTGTEISYEQYF. The chain employs TRBV6-1 and TRBJ2-7, with D perhaps matching TRBD1 or TRBD2 (5 bases each). Per the germline V gene, CDR1 is MNHNS and CDR2 is SASEGT. Trimming shortened V by 5 bases and J by 1 base, and 18 bases separated the two germline ends. The CDR3 covers 16 residues.

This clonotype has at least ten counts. The CDR3 loop reads CASSYDGTGPNQPQHF. Written as DNA, the CDR3 is TGTGCCAGCAGTTACGATGGGACAGGTCCCAATCAGCCCCAGCATTTT. This rearrangement joins TRBV6-2 or TRBV6-3 to TRBJ1-5; 8 bases are a match to TRBD1. The germline gives CDR1 MNHEY, CDR2 SVGEGT. This CDR3 contains 16 residues. The ends lost 2 bases at V and 3 bases at J; junction bases unmatched: 6.

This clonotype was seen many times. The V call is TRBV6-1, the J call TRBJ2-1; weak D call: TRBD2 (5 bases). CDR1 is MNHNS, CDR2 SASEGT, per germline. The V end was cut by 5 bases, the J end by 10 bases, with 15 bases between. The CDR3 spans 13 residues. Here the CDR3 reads CASSYPPGSEQFF. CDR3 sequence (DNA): TGTGCCAGCAGTTACCCACCGGGGTCCGAGCAGTTCTTC.

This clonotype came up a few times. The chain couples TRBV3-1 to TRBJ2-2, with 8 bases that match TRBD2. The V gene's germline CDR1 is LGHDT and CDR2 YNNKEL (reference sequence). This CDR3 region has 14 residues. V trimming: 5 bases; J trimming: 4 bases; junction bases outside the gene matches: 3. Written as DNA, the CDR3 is TGTGCCAGCAGCTGGACTAGCCGCACCGGGGAGCTGTTTTTT. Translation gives CASSWTSRTGELFF.

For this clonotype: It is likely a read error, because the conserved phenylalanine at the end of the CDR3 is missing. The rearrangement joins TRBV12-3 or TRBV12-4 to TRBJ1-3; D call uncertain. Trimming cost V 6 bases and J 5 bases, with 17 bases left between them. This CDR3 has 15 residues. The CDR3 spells CASSPVGGGRNTIYL. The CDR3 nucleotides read TGTGCCAGCAGCCCGGTCGGTGGCGGACGAAACACCATATATCTT.

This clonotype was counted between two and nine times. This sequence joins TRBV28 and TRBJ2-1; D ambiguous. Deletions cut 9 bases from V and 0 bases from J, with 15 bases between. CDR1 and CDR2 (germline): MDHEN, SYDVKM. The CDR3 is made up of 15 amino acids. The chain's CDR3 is CASGPIWSSYNEQFF. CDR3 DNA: TGTGCCAGTGGCCCCATTTGGAGCTCCTACAATGAGCAGTTCTTC.

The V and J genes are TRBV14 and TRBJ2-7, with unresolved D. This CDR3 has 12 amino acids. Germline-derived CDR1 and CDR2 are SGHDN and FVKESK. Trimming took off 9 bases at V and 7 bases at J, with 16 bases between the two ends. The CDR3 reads CASEGPPREQYF. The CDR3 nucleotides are TGTGCCAGTGAAGGACCACCTCGGGAGCAGTACTTC.

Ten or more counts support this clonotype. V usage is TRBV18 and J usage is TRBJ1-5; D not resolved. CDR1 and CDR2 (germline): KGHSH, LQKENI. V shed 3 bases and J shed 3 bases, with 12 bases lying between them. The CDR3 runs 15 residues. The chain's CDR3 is CASSPSGRLNQPQHF. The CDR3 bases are TGTGCCAGCTCACCGTCCGGACGGCTCAATCAGCCCCAGCATTTT.

CDR3 loop: CASSRTASNEKLFF. The CDR3 DNA is TGTGCCAGCAGCCGGACAGCGAGTAATGAAAAACTGTTTTTT. This rearrangement joins TRBV4-2 to TRBJ1-4, with D possibly being TRBD1 (6 bases). The CDR3 totals 14 residues. CDR1 and CDR2 (germline): LGHNA, YNFKEQ. Trimming removed 4 bases at V and 4 bases at J, with 10 bases between.

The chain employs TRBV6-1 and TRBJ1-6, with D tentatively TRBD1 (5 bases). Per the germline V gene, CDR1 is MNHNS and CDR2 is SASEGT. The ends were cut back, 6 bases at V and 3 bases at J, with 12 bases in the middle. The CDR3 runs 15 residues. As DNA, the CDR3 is TGTGCCAGCAGACCAGGGACGGTCTATAATTCACCCCTCCACTTT. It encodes CASRPGTVYNSPLHF.

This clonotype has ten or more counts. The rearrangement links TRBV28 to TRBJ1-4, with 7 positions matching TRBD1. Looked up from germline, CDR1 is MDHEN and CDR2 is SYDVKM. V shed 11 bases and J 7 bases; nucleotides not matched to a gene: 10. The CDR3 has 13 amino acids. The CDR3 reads CAGAETGSEKLFF. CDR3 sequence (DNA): TGTGCCGGAGCGGAGACAGGGAGTGAAAAACTGTTTTTT.

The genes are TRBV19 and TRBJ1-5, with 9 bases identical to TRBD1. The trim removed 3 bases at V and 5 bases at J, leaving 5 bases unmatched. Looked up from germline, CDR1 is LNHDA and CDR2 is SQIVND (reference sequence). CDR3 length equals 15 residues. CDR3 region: CASSIGTGQHQPQHF. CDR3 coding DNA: TGTGCCAGTAGTATTGGGACAGGGCAACATCAGCCCCAGCATTTT.

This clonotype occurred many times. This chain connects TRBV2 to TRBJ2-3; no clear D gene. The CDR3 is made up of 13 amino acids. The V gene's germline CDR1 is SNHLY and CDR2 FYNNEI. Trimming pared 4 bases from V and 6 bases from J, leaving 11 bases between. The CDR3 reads CASSGGPRDTQYF. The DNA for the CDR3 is TGTGCCAGCAGTGGAGGCCCTAGGGATACGCAGTATTTT.

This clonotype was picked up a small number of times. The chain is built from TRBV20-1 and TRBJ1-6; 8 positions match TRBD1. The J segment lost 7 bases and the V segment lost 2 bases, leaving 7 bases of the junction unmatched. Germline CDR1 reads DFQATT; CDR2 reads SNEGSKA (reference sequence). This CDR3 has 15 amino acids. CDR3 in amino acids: CSARSGQGGNSPLHF. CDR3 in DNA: TGCAGTGCTAGATCTGGACAGGGCGGCAATTCACCCCTCCACTTT.

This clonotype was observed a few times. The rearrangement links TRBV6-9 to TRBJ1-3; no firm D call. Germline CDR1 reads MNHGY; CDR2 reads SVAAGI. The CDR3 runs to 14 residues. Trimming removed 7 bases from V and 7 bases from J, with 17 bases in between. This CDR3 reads CASKFLGLGNTIYF. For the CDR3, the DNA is TGTGCCAGCAAATTCCTGGGTCTTGGGAACACCATATATTTT.

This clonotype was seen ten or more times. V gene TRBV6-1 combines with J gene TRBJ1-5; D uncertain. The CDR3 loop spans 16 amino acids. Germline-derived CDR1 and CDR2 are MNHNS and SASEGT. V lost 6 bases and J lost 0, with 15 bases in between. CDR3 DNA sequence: TGTGCCAGCAGCCCTGGCTGGAAGGATAGCAATCAGCCCCAGCATTTT. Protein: CASSPGWKDSNQPQHF.

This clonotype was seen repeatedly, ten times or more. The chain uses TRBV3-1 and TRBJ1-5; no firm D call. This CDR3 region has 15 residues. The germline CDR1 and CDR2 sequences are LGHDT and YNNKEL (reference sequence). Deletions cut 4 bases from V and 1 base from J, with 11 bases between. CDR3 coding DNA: TGTGCCAGCAGCCGGACTCAGCTAAGCAATCAGCCCCAGCATTTT. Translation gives CASSRTQLSNQPQHF.

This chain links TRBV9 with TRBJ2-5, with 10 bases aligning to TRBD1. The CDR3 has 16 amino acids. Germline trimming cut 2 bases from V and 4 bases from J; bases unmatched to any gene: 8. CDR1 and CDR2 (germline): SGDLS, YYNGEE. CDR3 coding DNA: TGTGCCAGCAGCGTGACAGGGGGCCGGGGATTAGAGACCCAGTACTTC. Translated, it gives CASSVTGGRGLETQYF. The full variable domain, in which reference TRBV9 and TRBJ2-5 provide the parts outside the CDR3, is DSGVTQTPKHLITATGQRVTLRCSPRSGDLSVYWYQQSLDQGLQFLIQYYNGEERAKGNILERFSAQQFPDLHSELNLSSLELGDSALYFCASSVTGGRGLETQYFGPGTRLLVL.

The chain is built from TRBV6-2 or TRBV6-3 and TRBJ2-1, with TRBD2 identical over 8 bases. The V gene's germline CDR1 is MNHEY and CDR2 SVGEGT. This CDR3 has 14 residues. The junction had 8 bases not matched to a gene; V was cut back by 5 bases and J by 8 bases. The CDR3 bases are TGTGCCAGCAGTCTCGAAGGACTAGCCCATGAGCAGTTCTTC. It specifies CASSLEGLAHEQFF.

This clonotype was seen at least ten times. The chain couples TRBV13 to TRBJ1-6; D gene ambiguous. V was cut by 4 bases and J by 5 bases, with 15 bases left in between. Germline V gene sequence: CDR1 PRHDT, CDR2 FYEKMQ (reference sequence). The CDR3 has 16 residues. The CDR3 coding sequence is TGTGCCAGCAGCTCCAGACGAGGGAAGAATAATTCACCCCTCCACTTT. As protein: CASSSRRGKNNSPLHF.

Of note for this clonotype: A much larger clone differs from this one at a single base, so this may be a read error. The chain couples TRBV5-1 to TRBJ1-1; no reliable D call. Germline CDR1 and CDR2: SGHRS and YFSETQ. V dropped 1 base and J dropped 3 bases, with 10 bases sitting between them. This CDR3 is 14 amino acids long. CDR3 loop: CASSLNTWDTEAFF. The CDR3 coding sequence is TGCGCCAGCAGCTTGAACACTTGGGACACTGAAGCTTTCTTT.

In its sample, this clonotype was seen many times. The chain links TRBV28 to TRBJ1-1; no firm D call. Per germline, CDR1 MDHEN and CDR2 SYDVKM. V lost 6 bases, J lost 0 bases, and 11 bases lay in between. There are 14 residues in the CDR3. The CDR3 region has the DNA TGTGCCAGCAGCGAAGGACCGCTGAACACTGAAGCTTTCTTT. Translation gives CASSEGPLNTEAFF.

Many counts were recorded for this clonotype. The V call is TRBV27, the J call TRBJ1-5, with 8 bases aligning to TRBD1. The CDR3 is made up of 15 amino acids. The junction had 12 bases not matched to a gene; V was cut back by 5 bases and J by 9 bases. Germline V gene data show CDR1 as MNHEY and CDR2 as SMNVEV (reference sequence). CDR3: CASSPIRGPNLPQHF. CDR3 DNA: TGTGCCAGCAGTCCAATCAGGGGGCCAAATTTGCCCCAGCATTTT.

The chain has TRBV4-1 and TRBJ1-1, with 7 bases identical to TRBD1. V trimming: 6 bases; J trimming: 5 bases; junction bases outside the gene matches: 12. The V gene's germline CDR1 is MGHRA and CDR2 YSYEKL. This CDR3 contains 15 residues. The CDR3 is CASRTGPLSLTEAFF. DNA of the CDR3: TGCGCCAGCAGGACAGGGCCTTTAAGTTTAACTGAAGCTTTCTTT.

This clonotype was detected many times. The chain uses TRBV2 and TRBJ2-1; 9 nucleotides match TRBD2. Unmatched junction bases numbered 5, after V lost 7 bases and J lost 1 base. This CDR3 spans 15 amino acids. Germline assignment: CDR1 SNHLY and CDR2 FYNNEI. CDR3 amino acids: CASKEGLASYNEQFF. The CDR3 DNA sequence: TGTGCCAGCAAGGAGGGACTAGCTTCCTACAATGAGCAGTTCTTC.

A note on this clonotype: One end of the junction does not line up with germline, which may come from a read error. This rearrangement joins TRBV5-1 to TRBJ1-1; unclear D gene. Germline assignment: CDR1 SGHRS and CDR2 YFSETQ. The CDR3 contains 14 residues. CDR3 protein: CASSLVAPNTEAFF. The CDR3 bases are TGTGCCAGCAGCTTGGTTGCCCCGAACACTGAAGCTTTCTTT. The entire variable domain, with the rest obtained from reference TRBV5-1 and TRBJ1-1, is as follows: KAGVTQTPRYLIKTRGQQVTLSCSPISGHRSVSWYQQTPGQGLQFLFEYFSETQRNKGNFPGRFSGRQFSNSRSEMNVSTLELGDSALYLCASSLVAPNTEAFFGQGTRLTVV.

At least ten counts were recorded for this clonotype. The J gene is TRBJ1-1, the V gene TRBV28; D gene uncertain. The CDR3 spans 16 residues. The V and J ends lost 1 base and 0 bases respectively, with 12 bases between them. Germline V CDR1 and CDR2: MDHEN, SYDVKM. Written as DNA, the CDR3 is TGTGCCAGCAGTTTATCCGGGCCGCCAATGAACACTGAAGCTTTCTTT. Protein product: CASSLSGPPMNTEAFF.